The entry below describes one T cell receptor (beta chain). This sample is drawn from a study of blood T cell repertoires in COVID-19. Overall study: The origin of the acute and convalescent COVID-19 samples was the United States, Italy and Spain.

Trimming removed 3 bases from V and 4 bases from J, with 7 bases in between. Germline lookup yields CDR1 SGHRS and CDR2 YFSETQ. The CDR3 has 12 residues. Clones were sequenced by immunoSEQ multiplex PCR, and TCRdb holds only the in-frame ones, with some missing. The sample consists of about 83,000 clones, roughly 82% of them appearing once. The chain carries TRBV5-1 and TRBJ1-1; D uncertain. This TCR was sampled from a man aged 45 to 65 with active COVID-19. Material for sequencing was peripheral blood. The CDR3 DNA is TGCGCCAGCAGCTCTCAGGCCACTGAAGCTTTCTTT. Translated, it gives CASSSQATEAFF.